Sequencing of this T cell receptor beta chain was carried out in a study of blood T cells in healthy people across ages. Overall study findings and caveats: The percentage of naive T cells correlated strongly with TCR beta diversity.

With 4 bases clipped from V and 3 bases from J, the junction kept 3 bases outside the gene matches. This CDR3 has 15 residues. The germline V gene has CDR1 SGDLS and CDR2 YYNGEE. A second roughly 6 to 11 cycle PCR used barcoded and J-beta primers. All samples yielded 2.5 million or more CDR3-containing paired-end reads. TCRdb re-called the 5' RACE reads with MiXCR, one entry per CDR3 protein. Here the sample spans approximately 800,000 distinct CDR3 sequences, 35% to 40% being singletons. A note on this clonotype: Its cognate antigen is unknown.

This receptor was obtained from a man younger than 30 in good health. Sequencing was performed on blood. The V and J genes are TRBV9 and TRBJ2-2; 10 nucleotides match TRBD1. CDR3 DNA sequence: TGTGCCAGCAGCACGGGACAGGGGTACACCGGGGAGCTGTTTTTT. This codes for CASSTGQGYTGELFF.